The TCR beta chain under discussion was sequenced for a study of T-cell memory formation after mild COVID-19. Amplification by 5'RACE using constant-segment primers produced TCR alpha and TCR beta cDNA libraries that carried sample barcodes and UMIs. A single record per CDR3 protein comes from TCRdb applying MiXCR to the 5' RACE reads. The repertoire holds hundreds of thousands of distinct CDR3 sequences, with more than 15% as singletons. V lost 3 bases, J lost 0 bases, and 20 bases lay in between. The CDR3 contains 18 residues. Germline V gene sequence: CDR1 SGDLS, CDR2 YYNGEE. Notes on this clonotype: Its antigen is currently unknown.

Overall study findings and caveats: From day 15 to 85, contracting clones were balanced between CD4 and CD8, whereas later expanders leaned toward CD4+. CD4+ contracting clones were found mainly in CM and EM, and CD8+ ones in EMRA. There were some responding clones in pre-infection memory, which suggested that cross-reactive memory had joined.

Specimen: PBMCs or a T cell subset sorted from them (not recorded which). The V and J genes are TRBV9 and TRBJ2-3; D assignment may be TRBD1 or TRBD2 (6 bases each). This clonotype was sampled from a man aged 18 to 29 who had mild COVID-19 (a few samples of this study predate the infection). Cell type and time point are not known. The CDR3 nucleotides are TGTGCCAGCAGCGGGGACTGGACAGCGCTTCCTAGCACAGATACGCAGTATTTT. Encoded protein: CASSGDWTALPSTDTQYF.